This T cell receptor beta chain was sequenced for a study of PD-L1 blockade in urothelial cancer. The germline CDR1 and CDR2 sequences are SEHNR and FQNEAQ (reference sequence). The CDR3 consists of 15 residues. J was trimmed by 3 bases and V by 5 bases; bases with no gene match: 5. Synthetic spike-ins, TCR analog templates, were added into each PCR. Measured with immunoSEQ multiplex PCR; TCRdb has only the in-frame clones, and not every one. In the table there are fewer than 25,000 clones, about 83% of which are singletons. The receptor was derived from a man aged 45-60 years with urothelial cancer. The chain links TRBV7-9 to TRBJ2-3, with 10 nucleotides matching TRBD2. The material sequenced was PBMCs, taken around atezolizumab (anti-PD-L1) treatment. The CDR3 sequence is CASSQLAGWTDTQYF. Written as DNA, the CDR3 is TGTGCCAGCAGCCAACTAGCGGGATGGACAGATACGCAGTATTTT. The entire variable domain, with the rest obtained from reference TRBV7-9 and TRBJ2-3, is as follows: DTGVSQNPRHKITKRGQNVTFRCDPISEHNRLYWYRQTLGQGPEFLTYFQNEAQLEKSRLLSDRFSAERPKGSFSTLEIQRTEQGDSAMYLCASSQLAGWTDTQYFGPGTRLTVL.